This TCR beta chain was recorded in a study of metastatic and nonmetastatic thyroid tumors. Study-level background: The authors compared repertoires across blood and tumor or nodule tissue from malignant and benign thyroid patients. General study results and limits: It was reportedly found that TCR beta diversity was significantly higher in malignant thyroid tumors than in benign nodules, a difference seen in both blood and tumor samples.

Within the sample, this clone is medium-sized (0.01 to 0.1%). Its cognate antigen is unknown. Patients were all untreated before their thyroid surgery. Trimming took off 5 bases at V and 7 bases at J, with 18 bases between the two ends. Germline CDR1 and CDR2: LNHDA and SQIVND (reference sequence). The length of the CDR3 is 14 residues. As processed by the authors: The study took CDR3 differences across clinicopathological groups and made a distant-metastasis classifier for papillary thyroid cancer from them. TCRdb reassembled clones from the PCR reads with MiXCR. TCRdb's processing, not the authors' own work, is the source of the V and J calls. The table includes around 18,000 clones, around 26% detected once.

The TCR comes from a female donor with papillary thyroid cancer or a benign thyroid nodule (not recorded which). Some clones in this sample may be carry-over from other donors' samples. This chain links TRBV19 with TRBJ2-7; D perhaps matches TRBD1 (6 bases). The sample was tumor tissue. The CDR3 DNA reads as TGTGCCAGTAGTGTCAAAGACAGGAGTGGTGAGCAGTACTTC. It yields the protein CASSVKDRSGEQYF.